The sequence of this T cell receptor beta chain was determined in a study of PD-1 blockade in classical Hodgkin lymphoma. Points from the study as a whole: Although disease activity or prior therapy may be involved, causes of the repertoire differences remain undefined. Complete responders matched newly diagnosed patients in baseline diversity.

The CDR3 has 13 residues. Germline assignment: CDR1 MNHEY and CDR2 SVGAGI. V was trimmed by 2 bases and J by 11 bases, leaving 16 bases between them. For this clone: Its antigen is unidentified.

Clones were sequenced by immunoSEQ multiplex PCR, and TCRdb holds only the in-frame ones, with some missing. The table has 20,000 to 25,000 clones, about 68% seen once; the top ten hold less than 20%. The time point here: cycle 4 day 1 (C4D1), after six to seven weeks of nivolumab. Each patient relapsed following autologous stem cell transplantation, and prior brentuximab vedotin exposure differed. Sequencing used peripheral blood mononuclear cells (PBMCs), obtained before the fourth cycle of nivolumab. The receptor comes from a human donor with classical Hodgkin lymphoma. The V and J genes are TRBV6-5 and TRBJ2-7; D unclear. The DNA for the CDR3 is TGTGCCAGCAGTTACCTCCTGCCAGTTGGGGAGTACTTC. The encoded protein is CASSYLLPVGEYF.